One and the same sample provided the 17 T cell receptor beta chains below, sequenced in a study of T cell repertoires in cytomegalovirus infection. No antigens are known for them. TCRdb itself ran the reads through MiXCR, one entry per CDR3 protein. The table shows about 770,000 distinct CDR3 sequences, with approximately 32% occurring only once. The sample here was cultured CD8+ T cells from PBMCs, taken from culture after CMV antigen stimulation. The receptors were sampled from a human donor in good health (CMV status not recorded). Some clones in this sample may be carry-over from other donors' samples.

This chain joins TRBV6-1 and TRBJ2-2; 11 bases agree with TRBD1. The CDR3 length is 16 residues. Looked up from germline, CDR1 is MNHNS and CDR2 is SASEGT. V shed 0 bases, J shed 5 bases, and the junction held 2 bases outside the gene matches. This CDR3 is CASSEARDRGTGELFF. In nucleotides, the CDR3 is TGTGCCAGCAGTGAAGCACGGGACAGGGGGACCGGGGAGCTGTTTTTT.

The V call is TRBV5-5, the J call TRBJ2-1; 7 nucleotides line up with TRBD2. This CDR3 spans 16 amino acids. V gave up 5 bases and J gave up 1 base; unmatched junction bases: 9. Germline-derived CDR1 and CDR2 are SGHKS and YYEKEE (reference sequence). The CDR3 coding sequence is TGTGCCAGCAGAGACGTGGGGGGGTTATCCTACAATGAGCAGTTCTTC. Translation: CASRDVGGLSYNEQFF.

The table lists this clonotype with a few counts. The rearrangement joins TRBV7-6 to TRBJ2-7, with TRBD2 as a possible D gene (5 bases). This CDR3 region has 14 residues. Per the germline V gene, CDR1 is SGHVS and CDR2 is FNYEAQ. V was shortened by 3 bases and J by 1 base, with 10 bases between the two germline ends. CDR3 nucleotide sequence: TGTGCCAGCAGCTTTAGCGAGGGATCCTACGAGCAGTACTTC. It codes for CASSFSEGSYEQYF.

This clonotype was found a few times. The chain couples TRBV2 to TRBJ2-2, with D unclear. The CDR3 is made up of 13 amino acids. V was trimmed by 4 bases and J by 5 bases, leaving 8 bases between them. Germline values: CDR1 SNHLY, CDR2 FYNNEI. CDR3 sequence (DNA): TGTGCCAGCAGTGCCGTAGGGACCGGGGAGCTGTTTTTT. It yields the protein CASSAVGTGELFF.

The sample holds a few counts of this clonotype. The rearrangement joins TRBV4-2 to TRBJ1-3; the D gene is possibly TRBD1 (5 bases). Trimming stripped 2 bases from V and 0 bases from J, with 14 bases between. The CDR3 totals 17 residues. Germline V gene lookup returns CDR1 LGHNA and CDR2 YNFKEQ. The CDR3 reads CASSQFNQGYSGNTIYF. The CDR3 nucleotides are TGTGCCAGCAGCCAATTTAATCAGGGCTACTCTGGAAACACCATATATTTT.

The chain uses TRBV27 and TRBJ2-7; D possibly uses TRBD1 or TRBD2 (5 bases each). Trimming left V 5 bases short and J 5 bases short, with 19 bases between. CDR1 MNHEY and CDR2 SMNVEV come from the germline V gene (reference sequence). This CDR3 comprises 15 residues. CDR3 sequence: CASSPRAGQRNEQYF. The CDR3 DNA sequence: TGTGCCAGCAGTCCGCGGGCAGGGCAAAGGAACGAGCAGTACTTC.

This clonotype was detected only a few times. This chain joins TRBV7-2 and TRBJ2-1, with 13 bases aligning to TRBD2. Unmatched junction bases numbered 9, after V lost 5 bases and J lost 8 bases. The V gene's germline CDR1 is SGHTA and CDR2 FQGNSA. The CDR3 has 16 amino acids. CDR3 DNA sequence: TGTGCCAGCAGCGAAAAGACTAGCGGGGGGTTCTATGAGCAGTTCTTC. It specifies CASSEKTSGGFYEQFF.

This CDR3 reads CASSQGAGTFRDGYTF. The DNA of the CDR3 is TGCGCCAGCAGCCAGGGGGCCGGTACCTTCAGGGATGGCTACACCTTC. This rearrangement joins TRBV4-3 to TRBJ1-2; a weak D match, TRBD1 (6 bases). The CDR3 has 16 residues. V was clipped by 3 bases and J by 6 bases, with 20 bases between them. Germline CDR1 reads LGHNA; CDR2 reads YSLEER.

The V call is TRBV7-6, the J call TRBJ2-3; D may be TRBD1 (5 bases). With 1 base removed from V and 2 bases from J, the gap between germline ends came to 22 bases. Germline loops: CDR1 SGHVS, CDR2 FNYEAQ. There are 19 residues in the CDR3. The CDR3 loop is CASSLVPQRSQGDTDTQYF. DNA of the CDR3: TGTGCCAGCAGCTTAGTTCCGCAGCGAAGCCAAGGGGACACAGATACGCAGTATTTT. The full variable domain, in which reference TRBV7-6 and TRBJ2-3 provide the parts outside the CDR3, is GAGVSQSPRYKVTKRGQDVALRCDPISGHVSLYWYRQALGQGPEFLTYFNYEAQQDKSGLPNDRFSAERPEGSISTLTIQRTEQRDSAMYRCASSLVPQRSQGDTDTQYFGPGTRLTVL.

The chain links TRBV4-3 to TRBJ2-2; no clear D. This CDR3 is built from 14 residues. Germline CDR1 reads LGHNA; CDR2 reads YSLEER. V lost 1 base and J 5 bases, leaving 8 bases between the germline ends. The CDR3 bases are TGCGCCAGCAGCCAAGGGGCGTGGACCGGGGAGCTGTTTTTT. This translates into CASSQGAWTGELFF.

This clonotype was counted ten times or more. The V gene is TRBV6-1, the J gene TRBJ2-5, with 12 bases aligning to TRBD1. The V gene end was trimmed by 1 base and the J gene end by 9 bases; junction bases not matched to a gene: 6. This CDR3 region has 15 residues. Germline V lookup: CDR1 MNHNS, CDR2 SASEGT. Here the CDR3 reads CASSEEGQGAEAQYF. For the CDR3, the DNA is TGTGCCAGCAGTGAAGAGGGACAGGGGGCGGAGGCCCAGTACTTC.

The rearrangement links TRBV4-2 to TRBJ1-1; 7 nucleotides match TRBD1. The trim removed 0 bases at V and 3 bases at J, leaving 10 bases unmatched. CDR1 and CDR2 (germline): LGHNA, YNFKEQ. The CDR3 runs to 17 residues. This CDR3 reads CASSQDQNRGEDTEAFF. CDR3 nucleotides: TGTGCCAGCAGCCAAGATCAAAACAGGGGCGAGGACACTGAAGCTTTCTTT.

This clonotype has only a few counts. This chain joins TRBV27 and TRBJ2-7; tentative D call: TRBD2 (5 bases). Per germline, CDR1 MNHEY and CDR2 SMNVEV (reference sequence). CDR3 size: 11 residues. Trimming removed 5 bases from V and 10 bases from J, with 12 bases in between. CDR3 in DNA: TGTGCCAGCAGTCCTGGAGGTAACCAGTACTTC. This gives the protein CASSPGGNQYF.

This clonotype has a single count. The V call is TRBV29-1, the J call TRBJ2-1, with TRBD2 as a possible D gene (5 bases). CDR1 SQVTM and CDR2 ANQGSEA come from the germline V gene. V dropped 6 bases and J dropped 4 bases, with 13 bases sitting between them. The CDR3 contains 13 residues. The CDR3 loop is CSVDGRVYNEQFF. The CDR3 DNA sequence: TGCAGCGTGGATGGGCGGGTTTACAATGAGCAGTTCTTC.

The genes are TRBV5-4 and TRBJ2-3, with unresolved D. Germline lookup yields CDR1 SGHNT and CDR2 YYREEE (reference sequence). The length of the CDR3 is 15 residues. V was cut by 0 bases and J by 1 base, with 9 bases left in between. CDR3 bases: TGTGCCAGCAGCTTGGGAGGCACCGGCACAGATACGCAGTATTTT. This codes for CASSLGGTGTDTQYF.

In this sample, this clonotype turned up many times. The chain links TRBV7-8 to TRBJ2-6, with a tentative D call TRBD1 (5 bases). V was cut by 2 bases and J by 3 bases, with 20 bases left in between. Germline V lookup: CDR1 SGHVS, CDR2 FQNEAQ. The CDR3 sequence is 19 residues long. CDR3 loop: CASSLFETVGRGGANVLTF. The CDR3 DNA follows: TGTGCCAGCAGCTTATTTGAGACAGTTGGTCGCGGTGGGGCCAACGTCCTGACTTTC.

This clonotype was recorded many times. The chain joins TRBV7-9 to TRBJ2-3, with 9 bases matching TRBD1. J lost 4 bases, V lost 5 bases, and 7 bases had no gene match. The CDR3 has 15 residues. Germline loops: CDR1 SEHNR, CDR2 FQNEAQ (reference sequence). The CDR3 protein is CASSPRTGAADTQYF. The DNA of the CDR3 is TGTGCCAGCAGCCCTAGGACAGGGGCGGCAGATACGCAGTATTTT.